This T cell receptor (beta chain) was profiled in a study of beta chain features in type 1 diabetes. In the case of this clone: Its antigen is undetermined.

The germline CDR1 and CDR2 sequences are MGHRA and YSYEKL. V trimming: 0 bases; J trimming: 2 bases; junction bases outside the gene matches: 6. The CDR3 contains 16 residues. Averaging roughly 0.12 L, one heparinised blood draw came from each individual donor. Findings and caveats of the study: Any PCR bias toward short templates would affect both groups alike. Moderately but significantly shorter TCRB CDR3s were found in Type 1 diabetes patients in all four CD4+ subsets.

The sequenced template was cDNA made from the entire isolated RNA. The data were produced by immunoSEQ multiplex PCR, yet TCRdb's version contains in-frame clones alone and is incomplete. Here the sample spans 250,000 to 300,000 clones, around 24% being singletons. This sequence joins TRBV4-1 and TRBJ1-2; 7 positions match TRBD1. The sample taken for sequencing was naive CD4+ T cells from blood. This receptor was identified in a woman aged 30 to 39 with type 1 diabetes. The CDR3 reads CASSQEQAGQNYGYTF. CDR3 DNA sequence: TGCGCCAGCAGCCAAGAGCAGGCGGGACAGAACTATGGCTACACCTTC.